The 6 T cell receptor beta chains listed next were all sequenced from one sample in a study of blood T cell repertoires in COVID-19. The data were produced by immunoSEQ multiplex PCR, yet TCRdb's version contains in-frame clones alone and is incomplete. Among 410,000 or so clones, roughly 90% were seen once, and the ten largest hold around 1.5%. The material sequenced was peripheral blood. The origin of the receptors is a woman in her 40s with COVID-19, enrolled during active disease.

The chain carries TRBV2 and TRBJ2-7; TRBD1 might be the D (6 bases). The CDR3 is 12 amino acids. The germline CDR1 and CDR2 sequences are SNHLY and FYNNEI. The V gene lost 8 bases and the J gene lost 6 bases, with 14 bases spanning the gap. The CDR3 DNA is TGTGCCAGCCTCCTAGGGGGTCGCGAGCAGTACTTC. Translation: CASLLGGREQYF.

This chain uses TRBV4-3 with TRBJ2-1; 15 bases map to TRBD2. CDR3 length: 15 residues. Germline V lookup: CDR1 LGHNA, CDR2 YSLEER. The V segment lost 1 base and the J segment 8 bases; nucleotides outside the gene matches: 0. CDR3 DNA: TGCGCCAGCAGCCAAGGGACTAGCGGGGGGGATGAGCAGTTCTTC. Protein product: CASSQGTSGGDEQFF.

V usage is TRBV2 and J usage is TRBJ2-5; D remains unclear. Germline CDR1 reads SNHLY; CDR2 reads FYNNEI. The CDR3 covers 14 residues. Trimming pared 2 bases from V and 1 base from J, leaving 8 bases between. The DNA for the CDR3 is TGTGCCAGCAGTGAACAGACACGCCAAGAGACCCAGTACTTC. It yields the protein CASSEQTRQETQYF. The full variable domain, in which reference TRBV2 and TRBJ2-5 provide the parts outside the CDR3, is EPEVTQTPSHQVTQMGQEVILRCVPISNHLYFYWYRQILGQKVEFLVSFYNNEISEKSEIFDDQFSVERPDGSNFTLKIRSTKLEDSAMYFCASSEQTRQETQYFGPGTRLLVL.

CDR3 nucleotide sequence: TGTGCCAGCAGCTTAGCGCCCAGGGGTCCAAATCAGCCCCAGCATTTT. It yields the protein CASSLAPRGPNQPQHF. V gene TRBV7-2 combines with J gene TRBJ1-5; D possibly corresponds to TRBD1 (6 bases). V was pared by 0 bases and J by 4 bases, with 13 bases between. Germline CDR1 is SGHTA and CDR2 is FQGNSA. The CDR3 runs to 16 residues. Full variable domain (outside the CDR3, taken from reference TRBV7-2 and TRBJ1-5): GAGVSQSPSNKVTEKGKDVELRCDPISGHTALYWYRQSLGQGLEFLIYFQGNSAPDKSGLPSDRFSAERTGGSVSTLTIQRTQQEDSAVYLCASSLAPRGPNQPQHFGDGTRLSIL.

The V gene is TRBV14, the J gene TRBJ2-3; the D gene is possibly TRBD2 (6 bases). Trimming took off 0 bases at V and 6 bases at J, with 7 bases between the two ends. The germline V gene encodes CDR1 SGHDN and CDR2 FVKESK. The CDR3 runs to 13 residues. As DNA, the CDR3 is TGTGCCAGCAGCCAAGACCGGGGGGATACGCAGTATTTT. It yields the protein CASSQDRGDTQYF.

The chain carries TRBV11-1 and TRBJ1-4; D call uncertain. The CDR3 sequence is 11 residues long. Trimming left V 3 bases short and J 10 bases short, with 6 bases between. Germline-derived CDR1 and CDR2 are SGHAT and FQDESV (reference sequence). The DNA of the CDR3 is TGTGCCAGCAGCTTGAGAGGAAAACTGTTTTTT. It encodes CASSLRGKLFF.